These 5 T cell receptor beta chains were sequenced from one sample in a study of vaccination and CD4 T cells after COVID-19. Sequencing of cultured CD4+ T cell DNA used the Oncomine TCR Beta short-read assay. TCRdb passed the PCR reads through MiXCR, listing each CDR3 protein once. The repertoire consists of 10,000 to 12,000 distinct CDR3 sequences, with roughly 55% occurring once and the leading ten covering 9.6%. Treatment of the sample: roughly nine-day PBMC culture with coronavirus spike peptide pools or control peptides (ViraFEST assay). These receptors lack a known antigen. Sequenced: CD4+ T cells from blood, cultured in vitro. Source of these receptors: a human donor who had recovered from COVID-19.

This clonotype was found a few times. V usage is TRBV6-5 and J usage is TRBJ1-1; D is possibly TRBD1 (6 bases). The CDR3 covers 14 residues. Per the germline V gene, CDR1 is MNHEY and CDR2 is SVGAGI. Trimming stripped 2 bases from V and 4 bases from J, with 11 bases between. CDR3 DNA sequence: TGTGCCAGCAGTTACCTGGGGGCTGGCACTGAAGCTTTCTTT. This translates into CASSYLGAGTEAFF.

V and J are TRBV20-1 and TRBJ2-5, with TRBD2 matching 8 bases. There are 18 residues in the CDR3. Germline V gives CDR1 DFQATT, CDR2 SNEGSKA (reference sequence). V was clipped by 4 bases and J by 2 bases; unmatched bases: 18. The CDR3 sequence: CSAKPGLAGIGTQETQYF. In nucleotides, the CDR3 is TGCAGTGCTAAACCAGGACTAGCCGGCATTGGGACTCAAGAGACCCAGTACTTC.

The chain carries TRBV6-4 and TRBJ2-3, with a weak D call TRBD1 (6 bases). The germline V gene encodes CDR1 MRHNA and CDR2 SNTAGT. The germline V and J ends were trimmed by 6 bases and 1 base, with 11 bases remaining between them. This CDR3 spans 14 amino acids. CDR3 sequence: CASSQTGGTDTQYF. The CDR3 bases are TGTGCCAGCAGCCAGACAGGCGGCACAGATACGCAGTATTTT.

J is TRBJ2-4 and V is TRBV7-2; 9 bases are shared with TRBD2. The CDR3 loop spans 16 amino acids. CDR1 is SGHTA and CDR2 is FQGNSA in the germline V gene. V gave up 5 bases and J gave up 2 bases; unmatched junction bases: 7. CDR3 loop: CASSPIAGVTKNIQYF. For the CDR3, the DNA is TGTGCCAGCAGCCCGATAGCGGGAGTAACCAAAAACATTCAGTACTTC.

J is TRBJ1-6 and V is TRBV27; a possible D gene is TRBD1 (5 bases). The CDR3 totals 15 residues. Germline V gene data show CDR1 as MNHEY and CDR2 as SMNVEV (reference sequence). The ends were cut back, 6 bases at V and 1 base at J, with 10 bases in the middle. The CDR3 reads CASSRELSYNSPLHF. The DNA for the CDR3 is TGTGCCAGCAGCAGGGAATTATCCTATAATTCACCCCTCCACTTT.